This T cell receptor beta chain originates from a study of regulatory dendritic cells for organ transplantation. Sorted subsets were CFSE-labeled and cultured around five days with allogeneic dendritic cells. TCRdb keeps only in-frame clones here, not all; method: immunoSEQ multiplex PCR. In the table there are around 3,600 clones, 59% of which are singletons. Study observations and caveats: The authors noted considerable between-person heterogeneity in alloreactive memory CD8+ cells. Mature dendritic cells appeared to drive more memory CD8+ clonal expansion than regulatory ones.

About this clone itself: Its antigen remains unknown.

The receptor's source is a human donor in good health. The sequencing input was memory CD8+ T cells from blood cultured with dendritic cells. The sample's subset: CD45RO+ memory T cells.

CDR3 sequence reads: CASRVGRSSYEQYF. CDR3 coding DNA: TGTGCCAGCAGGGTCGGGAGAAGCTCCTACGAGCAGTACTTC. This chain connects TRBV6-5 to TRBJ2-7; tentative D call: TRBD2 (6 bases). This CDR3 has 14 amino acids. Trimming cost V 6 bases and J 0 bases, with 12 bases left between them. Germline V gene lookup returns CDR1 MNHEY and CDR2 SVGAGI.